These T cell receptor beta chains were read from a single sample in a study of shared clonotypes between healthy human individuals. The protocol was immunoSEQ multiplex PCR, while the TCRdb copy is restricted to in-frame clones and leaves out a portion. Among 760,000 or so clones listed, about 97% were seen once. The sequenced sample was naive CD8+ T cells sorted from blood. These receptor sequences come from a man aged 25 to 45 in good health. Each CDR3 is given with its conserved first and last residue. Each record gives: clone size, D gene, J gene, V gene, CDR3 protein, CDR3 DNA. A D gene is named only where the DNA matches it firmly. Size is stated for part of the rows, as once, few or many counts, or as a class when the clone is expanded.

size: NA; D: TRBD1; J: TRBJ1-5; V: TRBV4-3; CDR3: CASSQGTGGNQPQHF; DNA: TGCGCCAGCAGCCAAGGGACAGGGGGCAATCAGCCCCAGCATTTT
size: NA; D: NA; J: TRBJ2-7; V: TRBV21-1; CDR3: CASSKAPDKREGCHEQYF; DNA: TGTGCCAGCAGCAAAGCCCCGGATAAGCGGGAGGGTTGTCACGAGCAGTACTTC
size: NA; D: TRBD1; J: TRBJ2-1; V: TRBV7-8; CDR3: CASSWTGPDEQFF; DNA: TGTGCCAGCAGCTGGACAGGCCCCGATGAGCAGTTCTTC
size: NA; D: TRBD2; J: TRBJ2-3; V: TRBV11-2; CDR3: CASSLRAGGPVWPDTQYF; DNA: TGTGCCAGCAGCTTACGGGCGGGAGGGCCTGTTTGGCCAGATACGCAGTATTTT
size: NA; D: TRBD1; J: TRBJ1-2; V: TRBV9; CDR3: CASSPGTDYGYTF; DNA: TGTGCCAGCAGCCCCGGGACAGACTATGGCTACACCTTC
size: NA; D: TRBD1; J: TRBJ2-7; V: TRBV5-5; CDR3: CASSITGDVTYEQYF; DNA: TGTGCCAGCAGCATCACAGGGGACGTGACCTACGAGCAGTACTTC
size: once; D: TRBD1; J: TRBJ2-1; V: TRBV13; CDR3: CASSPTGTGYNEQFF; DNA: TGTGCCAGCAGCCCAACCGGGACAGGCTACAATGAGCAGTTCTTC
size: NA; D: NA; J: TRBJ1-5; V: TRBV27; CDR3: CASSVLGSNQPQHF; DNA: TGTGCCAGCAGTGTTTTAGGGAGCAATCAGCCCCAGCATTTT
size: once; D: NA; J: TRBJ2-7; V: TRBV5-4; CDR3: CASSSGDNYEQYF; DNA: TGTGCCAGCAGCTCTGGGGATAACTACGAGCAGTACTTC
size: NA; D: NA; J: TRBJ1-6; V: TRBV7-2; CDR3: CASSSDSTNSPLHF; DNA: TGTGCCAGCAGCTCGGACTCGACTAATTCACCCCTCCACTTT
size: NA; D: TRBD2; J: TRBJ2-7; V: TRBV30; CDR3: CAWTQGLAGDEQYF; DNA: TGTGCCTGGACCCAGGGACTAGCGGGAGACGAGCAGTACTTC
size: NA; D: TRBD2; J: TRBJ2-1; V: TRBV19; CDR3: CASSPGVAGVLYNEQFF; DNA: TGTGCCAGTAGTCCGGGGGTAGCGGGAGTATTGTACAATGAGCAGTTCTTC
size: NA; D: TRBD2; J: TRBJ2-7; V: TRBV30; CDR3: CAWSVMGLGAYEQYF; DNA: TGTGCCTGGAGTGTAATGGGACTAGGTGCCTACGAGCAGTACTTC
size: NA; D: TRBD1; J: TRBJ2-1; V: TRBV27; CDR3: CASSFLEGQGENEQFF; DNA: TGTGCCAGCAGTTTTCTGGAGGGACAGGGCGAGAATGAGCAGTTCTTC
size: NA; D: TRBD1; J: TRBJ1-1; V: TRBV29-1; CDR3: CSVLGGLNTEAFF; DNA: TGCAGCGTTCTAGGGGGCCTGAACACTGAAGCTTTCTTT
size: NA; D: NA; J: TRBJ2-7; V: TRBV11-2; CDR3: CASSLGAGPTYEQYF; DNA: TGTGCCAGCAGCTTAGGGGCAGGGCCGACCTACGAGCAGTACTTC
size: NA; D: TRBD1; J: TRBJ1-2; V: TRBV29-1; CDR3: CSVLLDRGPGDGYTF; DNA: TGCAGCGTTCTCTTAGACAGGGGGCCGGGCGATGGCTACACCTTC
size: NA; D: NA; J: TRBJ1-1; V: TRBV25-1; CDR3: CASSESPGDNTEAFF; DNA: TGTGCCAGCAGTGAATCCCCAGGGGATAACACTGAAGCTTTCTTT
size: NA; D: TRBD1; J: TRBJ2-7; V: TRBV7-9; CDR3: CASSLGTGLYEQYF; DNA: TGTGCCAGCAGCTTAGGGACAGGGCTCTACGAGCAGTACTTC
size: NA; D: NA; J: TRBJ2-1; V: TRBV6-6; CDR3: CASNVNVGAPNEQFF; DNA: TGTGCCAGCAATGTTAATGTGGGAGCACCCAATGAGCAGTTCTTC
size: NA; D: TRBD2; J: TRBJ2-1; V: TRBV15; CDR3: CATSRDELAESHEQFF; DNA: TGTGCCACCAGCAGAGACGAACTAGCGGAGAGCCATGAGCAGTTCTTC
size: NA; D: NA; J: TRBJ2-5; V: TRBV4-1; CDR3: CASSQSMAGTVGTQYF; DNA: TGCGCCAGCAGCCAAAGTATGGCAGGGACGGTGGGGACCCAGTACTTC
size: NA; D: NA; J: TRBJ1-1; V: TRBV30; CDR3: CAWRFPPGHTEAFF; DNA: TGTGCCTGGCGATTCCCCCCGGGGCACACTGAAGCTTTCTTT
size: NA; D: TRBD2; J: TRBJ2-7; V: TRBV28; CDR3: CASSKGSQGLGSYEQYF; DNA: TGTGCCAGCAGCAAGGGATCCCAGGGACTAGGCTCCTACGAGCAGTACTTC
size: NA; D: TRBD1; J: TRBJ2-2; V: TRBV7-9; CDR3: CASSYPDRATGELFF; DNA: TGTGCCAGCAGCTATCCGGACAGGGCCACCGGGGAGCTGTTTTTT
size: NA; D: NA; J: TRBJ2-1; V: TRBV19; CDR3: CASSLGVGYEQFF; DNA: TGTGCCAGTAGTTTAGGAGTTGGGTATGAGCAGTTCTTC
size: NA; D: TRBD1; J: TRBJ2-7; V: TRBV10-2; CDR3: CASSESKGTETYEQYF; DNA: TGCGCCAGCAGTGAGTCGAAAGGGACAGAGACCTACGAGCAGTACTTC
size: NA; D: TRBD2; J: TRBJ2-7; V: TRBV27; CDR3: CASSGLAGFYEQYF; DNA: TGTGCCAGCAGTGGACTAGCGGGATTCTACGAGCAGTACTTC
size: NA; D: NA; J: TRBJ1-1; V: TRBV7-9; CDR3: CASSFTTEAFF; DNA: TGTGCCAGCAGCTTCACCACTGAAGCTTTCTTT
size: NA; D: TRBD2; J: TRBJ2-3; V: TRBV4-1; CDR3: CASSQVAGGTDTQYF; DNA: TGCGCCAGCAGCCAAGTGGCGGGAGGGACAGATACGCAGTATTTT
size: NA; D: NA; J: TRBJ1-1; V: TRBV6-1; CDR3: CASSEYSDTTNTEAFF; DNA: TGTGCCAGCAGTGAATATTCCGACACCACCAACACTGAAGCTTTCTTT
size: NA; D: TRBD2; J: TRBJ2-3; V: TRBV18; CDR3: CASSPPTSGSSDTQYF; DNA: TGTGCCAGCTCACCACCAACTAGCGGGAGTTCAGATACGCAGTATTTT
size: NA; D: TRBD2; J: TRBJ2-7; V: TRBV2; CDR3: CASRPSGVNYEQYF; DNA: TGTGCCAGCCGCCCTAGCGGAGTAAACTACGAGCAGTACTTC
size: once; D: NA; J: TRBJ2-7; V: TRBV7-6; CDR3: CASSLGRRDYEQYF; DNA: TGTGCCAGCAGCTTAGGTCGCAGGGACTACGAGCAGTACTTC
size: NA; D: TRBD2; J: TRBJ2-7; V: TRBV27; CDR3: CASSWGGRIHEQYF; DNA: TGTGCCAGCAGTTGGGGCGGGAGAATCCACGAGCAGTACTTC
size: NA; D: TRBD2; J: TRBJ2-1; V: TRBV9; CDR3: CASSSRLAGVDEQFF; DNA: TGTGCCAGCAGCTCCCGACTAGCGGGAGTAGATGAGCAGTTCTTC
size: NA; D: NA; J: TRBJ1-2; V: TRBV5-4; CDR3: CASAERGYGYTF; DNA: TGTGCCAGCGCCGAAAGGGGATATGGCTACACCTTC
size: NA; D: TRBD1; J: TRBJ2-2; V: TRBV7-9; CDR3: CASSSRRTGEGGELFF; DNA: TGTGCCAGCAGCTCCCGCAGGACAGGGGAAGGCGGGGAGCTGTTTTTT